This T cell receptor delta chain was identified in a study of Vδ1+ human thymocytes. General study results and limits: Thymic TRG and TRD repertoires appeared highly polyclonal, with Gaussian CDR3 length distributions.

The template was reverse-transcribed extracted RNA. The CDR3 regions were amplified by multiplex PCR from V-gene primers to a constant-region primer. TCRdb ran CATT on the multiplex PCR reads. The sample lists about 73,000 delta-chain clones, around 32% seen once, with 0.2% to 0.3% in the top ten. This clone was counted between two and nine times. Antigen specificity is unknown. Other DNA sequences in this specimen translate into the identical CDR3. Germline V gene lookup returns CDR1 TSWWSYY and CDR2 QGS. This CDR3 is 17 amino acids long. The V and J ends lost 0 bases and 0 bases respectively, with 14 bases between them. The sorted cells were CD3+ Vdelta1+ Vdelta2- thymocytes from alphabeta-depleted thymus.

The chain is built from TRDV1 and TRDJ1; D remains ambiguous. The sample consisted of Vdelta1+ gamma-delta thymocytes from the thymus. As to subset: FACS-sorted CD3+ TCRalphabeta- TCRVdelta1+ TCRVdelta2- thymocytes. This clonotype was obtained from a boy in the first two years of life who had congenital heart surgery. The CDR3 is CALGELPSSLYTDKLIF. In nucleotides, the CDR3 is TGTGCTCTTGGGGAACTGCCCTCCTCGTTGTACACCGATAAACTCATCTTT.